This T cell receptor beta chain comes out of a study of early T cells in non-severe SARS-CoV-2 infection. Overall study context: From unsorted whole blood, bulk RNA was sequenced, and the chains remained unpaired.

Using its own MiXCR run on the 5' RACE reads, TCRdb lists one record per CDR3 protein. The sample yields 100,000 to 150,000 distinct CDR3 sequences, just under 15% seen once. The CDR3 sequence is 13 residues long. Trimming shortened V by 5 bases and J by 6 bases, and 14 bases separated the two germline ends. CDR1 and CDR2 (germline): SGHTA, FQGTGA. The sequencing sample was made of whole blood. The chain couples TRBV7-3 to TRBJ2-7; possible D gene TRBD2, 7 bases. The clonotype originates from an adult who was a healthcare worker with PCR-confirmed SARS-CoV-2 infection or an uninfected control (not recorded which). This chain's CDR3 is CASSLSGGSEQYF. The CDR3 region has the DNA TGTGCCAGCAGCCTCTCGGGGGGCAGCGAGCAGTACTTC.